The entry that follows covers one T cell receptor beta chain sequence. This likely stems from a read error, as it lies one base from a far larger clone. The time point is: before trial treatment. The source of the sample is a study of low-dose radiotherapy and immunotherapy resistance in tumors. CDR3 length: 17 amino acids. Germline V gives CDR1 LGHNA, CDR2 YNFKEQ. The V segment lost 1 base and the J segment 7 bases; nucleotides outside the gene matches: 9. A roughly 20-cycle PCR with a constant-region primer and V-primer adapter amplified TCRs. TCRdb re-called the reads through MiXCR, storing one row per CDR3 protein. This repertoire shows about 50,000 distinct CDR3 sequences, 12% found once; its top ten account for approximately 6.2%.

The chain combines TRBV4-2 with TRBJ2-7; 14 bases line up with TRBD2. The sequence derives from a female donor with ovarian cancer. This specimen was PBMCs, taken before treatment. CDR3 amino acids: CASSQAIGTSGGGEQYF. The CDR3 DNA sequence: TGTGCCAGCAGCCAAGCCATAGGGACTAGCGGGGGCGGGGAGCAGTACTTC.